These T cell receptor beta chains were read from a single sample in a study of CD8 T cells in Susac syndrome. TCRdb redid the calling of the immunoSEQ multiplex PCR reads with MiXCR, one entry per CDR3 protein. This repertoire shows a few hundred thousand distinct CDR3 sequences, 70% to 90% found once; its top ten account for about 0.17%. The sample was CD8+ T cells from PBMCs. These receptors originate from a human donor with multiple sclerosis. CDR3s include the opening cysteine and the closing phenylalanine or tryptophan.

V gene	J gene	CDR3 protein
TRBV6-5	TRBJ2-2	CASSYASGTGELFF
TRBV11-2	TRBJ2-1	CASSAQGRGGNEQFF
TRBV7-8	TRBJ1-1	CASSLTTGTGRFMNTEAFF
TRBV9	TRBJ2-4	CASSVEPFFGGKNIQYF
TRBV7-9	TRBJ1-2	CASSPLLGTYGYTF
TRBV7-6	TRBJ1-1	CASSLTRDTEAFF
TRBV27	TRBJ2-7	CATKPSGAYEQYF
TRBV29-1	TRBJ2-7	CSVAVGTGAYEQYF
TRBV11-1	TRBJ1-2	CASRSQDRDYGYTF
TRBV4-1	TRBJ1-3	CASSQLSGNTIYF
TRBV7-2	TRBJ2-7	CASSLGREGYEQYF
TRBV2	TRBJ2-2	CASRENLSGHQKTIYTGELFF
TRBV7-6	TRBJ2-5	CASSTATGFVETQYF
TRBV27	TRBJ2-7	CASSASGGFSYEQYF
TRBV2	TRBJ1-2	CASSELKAANYGYTF
TRBV4-3	TRBJ2-1	CASSQLAGASSYNEQFF
TRBV7-6	TRBJ2-2	CASSLASAANTGELFF
TRBV7-3	TRBJ2-7	CASSDRDRRSSYEQYF
TRBV9	TRBJ2-2	CASSVMDAGELFF
TRBV5-4	TRBJ1-3	CASSPSPMPGTGPGNTIYF
TRBV4-3	TRBJ2-7	CASSQEGSTYEQYF
TRBV4-2	TRBJ2-3	CASSQGRTATTDTQYF
TRBV12-3/TRBV12-4	TRBJ2-1	CASSPLSSYNEQFF
TRBV20-1	TRBJ2-4	CSARPNRGRIENIQYF
TRBV10-3	TRBJ2-1	CAIRGTSSADEQFF
TRBV15	TRBJ2-3	CATSTMTDSRTDTQYF
TRBV4-3	TRBJ2-3	CASSQATKSTDTQFF
TRBV15	TRBJ2-5	CATSRDWAADQETQYF
TRBV20-1	TRBJ2-7	CSARDDPRDYIYEQYF
TRBV27	TRBJ2-1	CASSSLAPSSSYNEQFF
TRBV29-1	TRBJ1-2	CSVEQGAYGYTF
TRBV7-9	TRBJ2-1	CASSLPSGSIYNEQFF
TRBV13	TRBJ2-1	CASSFLAGAYNEQFF
TRBV6-7	TRBJ2-1	CASSYSSLSSYNEQFF
TRBV28	TRBJ2-3	CACGNNFDWDTQYF
TRBV20-1	TRBJ2-7	CSASGSGQGAYEQYF
TRBV19	TRBJ2-1	CASSPGTFNEQFF
TRBV18	TRBJ2-1	CASSPSTSGSISYNEQFF
TRBV9	TRBJ2-2	CASTQKAGGPFGELFF
TRBV19	TRBJ2-5	CASSIGLAETKQETQYF
TRBV29-1	TRBJ2-7	CSVEPGNHEQYF
TRBV6-2/TRBV6-3	TRBJ2-3	CASSRLASDTQYF
TRBV10-3	TRBJ1-5	CAISETRDLGNQPQHF
TRBV11-1	TRBJ2-7	CASSPRTAKYYEQYF
TRBV24-1	TRBJ1-2	CATKRNREKFYGYTF
TRBV28	TRBJ2-3	CASSLFGVDVDTQYF
TRBV4-3	TRBJ2-3	CASSQDALVAPGDTQYF
TRBV29-1	TRBJ2-2	CSARGLGGELFF
TRBV29-1	TRBJ1-4	CSPHGQGGIEKLFF